One and the same sample provided the 9 T cell receptor beta chains below, sequenced in a study of cytomegalovirus exposure and HLA in healthy donors. This PCR relied on a set of 60 Vbeta primers and 13 Jbeta primers. Clones were read by immunoSEQ multiplex PCR, and TCRdb kept only the in-frame ones, dropping some. The data contain around 70,000 clones, approximately 78% of them singletons. Specimen: PBMCs. The receptor source for this set is a human donor in good health.

The gene calls are TRBV19 and TRBJ2-6, with 8 bases fitting TRBD1. This CDR3 comprises 15 residues. From germline, CDR1 is LNHDA and CDR2 SQIVND (reference sequence). Unmatched junction bases numbered 3, after V lost 8 bases and J lost 0 bases. The CDR3: CASLDRGSGANVLTF. Here the CDR3 DNA reads TGTGCCAGTCTAGACAGGGGCTCTGGGGCCAACGTCCTGACTTTC.

The V and J genes are TRBV5-1 and TRBJ2-1; 7 positions match TRBD1. CDR3 length: 16 amino acids. The junction had 12 bases not matched to a gene; V was cut back by 1 base and J by 8 bases. Germline CDR1 is SGHRS and CDR2 is YFSETQ. The CDR3 DNA reads TGCGCCAGCAGCTTGAACCCCAGGGGGATGGGAGATGAGCAGTTCTTC. Residues: CASSLNPRGMGDEQFF.

The V gene is TRBV10-3, the J gene TRBJ2-2, with 7 bases fitting TRBD1. The CDR3 sequence is 15 residues long. V was pared by 6 bases and J by 4 bases, with 8 bases of the junction left unmatched. Germline CDR1 ENHRY, CDR2 SYGVKD. CDR3 amino acids: CAIRNDRDTTGELFF. The CDR3 DNA is TGTGCCATCAGGAATGACAGGGATACCACCGGGGAGCTGTTTTTT.

J is TRBJ1-2 and V is TRBV28, with 7 nucleotides matching TRBD1. This CDR3 has 15 amino acids. Trimming removed 6 bases from V and 8 bases from J; junction bases left unmatched: 15. Germline V gene data show CDR1 as MDHEN and CDR2 as SYDVKM. The CDR3 DNA follows: TGTGCCAGCAGGTTCAGGGACAGAGTCGCTCGAGGCTACACCTTC. It is translated as CASRFRDRVARGYTF.

The rearrangement links TRBV27 to TRBJ1-4; maybe TRBD1 (5 bases). The germline gives CDR1 MNHEY, CDR2 SMNVEV (reference sequence). Trimming took off 6 bases at V and 7 bases at J, with 18 bases between the two ends. The length of the CDR3 is 15 residues. The CDR3 sequence is CASSAGQRSGEKLFF. CDR3 nucleotides: TGTGCCAGCAGCGCCGGACAACGAAGTGGTGAAAAACTGTTTTTT.

The rearrangement joins TRBV5-1 to TRBJ2-7; 8 bases match TRBD1. CDR1 is SGHRS and CDR2 is YFSETQ in the germline V gene. J was trimmed by 4 bases and V by 6 bases; bases with no gene match: 9. The CDR3 runs 14 residues. The CDR3 spells CASTPQGADYEQYF. The CDR3 region has the DNA TGCGCCAGCACCCCCCAGGGGGCTGATTACGAGCAGTACTTC.

CDR3 sequence reads: CASSQPGTGMYEQYF. The CDR3 coding sequence is TGCGCCAGCAGCCAACCCGGGACAGGGATGTACGAGCAGTACTTC. The V and J genes are TRBV4-1 and TRBJ2-7; TRBD1 aligns across 9 bases. In germline, CDR1 is MGHRA, CDR2 YSYEKL. The V gene end was trimmed by 2 bases and the J gene end by 4 bases; junction bases not matched to a gene: 6. The CDR3 runs to 15 residues.

This rearrangement joins TRBV19 to TRBJ1-3; 7 bases match TRBD1. The J segment lost 0 bases and the V segment lost 9 bases, leaving 11 bases of the junction unmatched. Germline V gene sequence: CDR1 LNHDA, CDR2 SQIVND (reference sequence). CDR3 length: 16 amino acids. CDR3: CARFRDRLRSGNTIYF. In nucleotides, the CDR3 is TGTGCCAGGTTCCGGGACAGATTACGCTCTGGAAACACCATATATTTT.

The chain has TRBV9 and TRBJ2-3; D unclear. CDR1 SGDLS and CDR2 YYNGEE come from the germline V gene. Trimming took 1 base from V and 3 from J, leaving 6 bases between them. This CDR3 is built from 13 residues. CDR3 coding DNA: TGTGCCAGCAGCGTAACTCCGACAGATACGCAGTATTTT. This translates into CASSVTPTDTQYF.